The clone carrying this TCR beta chain turned up a few times. V lost 4 bases and J lost 6; bases outside the gene matches: 15. The germline CDR1 and CDR2 sequences are MDHEN and SYDVKM. CDR3 length: 18 amino acids. Building the TCR beta libraries relied on iRepertoire HTBI primers, and CDR3 regions underwent Arm-PCR. TCRdb re-called the multiplex PCR reads with MiXCR, one entry per CDR3 protein. The data show about 420,000 distinct CDR3 sequences, about a sixth seen once. This sample is part of a study of regulatory T cells in long-lasting Graves disease. Study details: The study enrolled newly diagnosed Graves' patients on antithyroid drugs under 3 months.

Sample time point: newly diagnosed GD, antithyroid drugs for less than 3 months. From RNA extracted from PBMCs, the TCR library was made. The sample was also linked to a second study, of T cells in Graves' hyperthyroidism and ophthalmopathy. Per that study: Graves' hyperthyroidism was deemed stable given no ophthalmopathy progression within 18 months.

The chain employs TRBV28 and TRBJ2-3, with TRBD2 identical over 11 bases. The material was peripheral blood mononuclear cells (PBMCs), obtained at new diagnosis, from a patient treated with antithyroid drugs. The clonotype originates from a woman aged 18-29 years with Graves disease. The DNA of the CDR3 is TGTGCCAGCAGTTCACCTAGAAGTAGCGGGAGGGCGGGGGATACGCAGTATTTT. Amino acid sequence: CASSSPRSSGRAGDTQYF.